The present T cell receptor beta chain was sequenced within a study of blood T cell repertoires in COVID-19. Study summary: T cells, B-cell-depleted T cells, or PBMCs provided the cDNA or gDNA that served as material.

This clone was seen only a few times. Authors' processing steps: Quantification of nucleated cells was approximated via reference gene primer amplification. Sequencing used immunoSEQ multiplex PCR; TCRdb keeps in-frame clones, though not all of them. That table is the source of V, J and clone size, and D and trimming were worked out from the DNA. Here the sample spans 240,000 or so clones, approximately 80% being singletons. What was sequenced was peripheral blood. This clonotype originated in a woman between 18 and 29 years old with acute or convalescent COVID-19.

The CDR3 DNA follows: TGTGCCAGCAGCGTATCCGGGAGTTTGAGCAATGAGCAGTTCTTC. Its protein is CASSVSGSLSNEQFF. The chain joins TRBV9 to TRBJ2-1, with D possibly matching TRBD2 (6 bases). The CDR3 spans 15 residues. The ends were cut back, 1 base at V and 6 bases at J, with 14 bases in the middle. The germline gives CDR1 SGDLS, CDR2 YYNGEE.